This T cell receptor (beta chain) originates from a study of blood T cell repertoires in COVID-19. As processed by the authors: Amplification from reference gene primers served as the basis for estimated nucleated cell counts. The assay was immunoSEQ multiplex PCR, and TCRdb's table has in-frame clones only and misses some. V and J calls and clone size are as listed in that table; D and trimming were resolved from the DNA. The table lists hundreds of thousands of clones, 82% of them singletons. Sequencing input: peripheral blood. This TCR was recovered from a woman at least 80 years old with acute or convalescent COVID-19.

This CDR3 reads CASSFNYGYTF. The CDR3 DNA reads TGTGCCAGCAGTTTCAATTATGGCTACACCTTC. The gene calls are TRBV28 and TRBJ1-2, with unresolved D. This CDR3 contains 11 residues. Trimming took off 3 bases at V and 5 bases at J, with 4 bases between the two ends. Germline V lookup: CDR1 MDHEN, CDR2 SYDVKM.